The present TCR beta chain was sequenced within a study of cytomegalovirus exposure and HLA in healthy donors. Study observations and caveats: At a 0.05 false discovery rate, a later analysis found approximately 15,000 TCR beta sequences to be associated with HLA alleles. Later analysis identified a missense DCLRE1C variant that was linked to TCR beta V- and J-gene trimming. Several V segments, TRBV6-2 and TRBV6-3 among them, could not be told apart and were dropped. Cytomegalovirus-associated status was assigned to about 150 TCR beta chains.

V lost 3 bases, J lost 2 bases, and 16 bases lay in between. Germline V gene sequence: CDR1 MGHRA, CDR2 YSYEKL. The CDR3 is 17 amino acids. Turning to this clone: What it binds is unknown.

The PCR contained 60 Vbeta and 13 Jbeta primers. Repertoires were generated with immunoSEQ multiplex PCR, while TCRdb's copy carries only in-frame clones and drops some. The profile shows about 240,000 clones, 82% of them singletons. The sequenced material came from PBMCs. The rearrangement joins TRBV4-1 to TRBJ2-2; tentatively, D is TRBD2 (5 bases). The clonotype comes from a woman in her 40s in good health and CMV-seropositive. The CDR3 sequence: CASSHGPRAGNTGELFF. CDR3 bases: TGCGCCAGCAGCCACGGGCCAAGGGCGGGTAACACCGGGGAGCTGTTTTTT.